Presented here are 18 T cell receptor beta chains from one specimen sequenced in a study of CD8 T cells in Susac syndrome. Roughly 0.45 to 1 ug RNA was reverse transcribed with random hexamers. Each CDR3 protein is one row after TCRdb ran MiXCR on the immunoSEQ multiplex PCR reads. The sample includes 150,000 to 200,000 distinct CDR3 sequences, approximately 93% of them seen just once. Sequencing used CD4+ T cells from PBMCs. The receptors shown here come from a human donor with multiple sclerosis.

This chain links TRBV20-1 with TRBJ1-1, with D maybe TRBD1 (6 bases). CDR3 length: 13 residues. Germline assignment: CDR1 DFQATT and CDR2 SNEGSKA (reference sequence). The CDR3, as DNA: TGCAGCCCGAGGGGGGGGCTGGGAACTGAAGCTTTCTTT. Translating it yields CSPRGGLGTEAFF.

This clonotype has a handful of counts. The chain uses TRBV12-3 or TRBV12-4 and TRBJ2-5; D perhaps matches TRBD2 (6 bases). The CDR3 has 14 amino acids. Trimming pared 5 bases from V and 2 bases from J, leaving 12 bases between. The CDR3 spells CASSLGGGQETQYF. CDR3 sequence (DNA): TGTGCCAGCAGTCTCGGGGGTGGACAAGAGACCCAGTACTTC.

This chain joins TRBV6-6 and TRBJ2-7, with D perhaps matching TRBD2 (5 bases). Deletions cut 6 bases from V and 12 bases from J, with 12 bases between. CDR3 size: 10 residues. CDR1 is MNHNY, CDR2 SVGAGI, per germline (reference sequence). The CDR3 DNA is TGTGCCAGCAGGGGCGAACGGGGGTACTTC. Its translation is CASRGERGYF.

The chain couples TRBV13 to TRBJ2-5, with a weak D call TRBD1 (6 bases). This CDR3 comprises 14 residues. Germline lookup yields CDR1 PRHDT and CDR2 FYEKMQ (reference sequence). Trimming pared 5 bases from V and 5 bases from J, leaving 15 bases between. The CDR3 DNA reads as TGTGCCAGCAGCCCACAGGGTTTGGGTGAGACCCAGTACTTC. Protein product: CASSPQGLGETQYF.

This chain joins TRBV5-4 and TRBJ1-2; D ambiguous. V lost 0 bases and J lost 7, with 13 bases in between. CDR3 length: 14 residues. Germline V gene sequence: CDR1 SGHNT, CDR2 YYREEE (reference sequence). This CDR3 is CASSLDRTNSGYTF. As DNA, the CDR3 is TGTGCCAGCAGCTTGGATCGTACGAATAGTGGCTACACCTTC. Using reference TRBV5-4 and TRBJ1-2 for the parts outside the CDR3, the full variable domain is ETGVTQSPTHLIKTRGQQVTLRCSSQSGHNTVSWYQQALGQGPQFIFQYYREEENGRGNFPPRFSGLQFPNYSSELNVNALELDDSALYLCASSLDRTNSGYTFGSGTRLTVV.

The chain uses TRBV20-1 and TRBJ2-1; 10 bases fit TRBD2. This CDR3 contains 16 residues. Looked up from germline, CDR1 is DFQATT and CDR2 is SNEGSKA (reference sequence). V lost 5 bases to trimming and J lost 1 base; unmatched junction nucleotides: 8. CDR3 residues: CSAGAGLAVSYNEQFF. CDR3 bases: TGCAGTGCTGGTGCCGGACTAGCGGTATCCTACAATGAGCAGTTCTTC.

The chain has TRBV6-1 and TRBJ1-1; 8 bases agree with TRBD1. Germline lookup yields CDR1 MNHNS and CDR2 SASEGT. The V gene end was trimmed by 5 bases and the J gene end by 1 base; junction bases not matched to a gene: 21. This CDR3 has 20 amino acids. DNA for the CDR3: TGTGCCAGCAGTCCAGACCACCCTCTAGGGACAGGAAGCGCGAACACTGAAGCTTTCTTT. The encoded protein is CASSPDHPLGTGSANTEAFF.

This chain joins TRBV12-3 or TRBV12-4 and TRBJ2-1; 7 bases line up with TRBD2. V lost 4 bases to trimming and J lost 6 bases; unmatched junction nucleotides: 9. This CDR3 is built from 15 residues. CDR3 in DNA: TGTGCCAGCAGTTCGGACTGGCGGGAGTTCAATGAGCAGTTCTTC. Protein: CASSSDWREFNEQFF.

V and J are TRBV12-3 or TRBV12-4 and TRBJ2-2, with D perhaps matching TRBD2 (5 bases). CDR3 length: 14 residues. Trimming stripped 6 bases from V and 4 bases from J, with 12 bases between. The CDR3 DNA reads as TGTGCCAGCAGGGAAGCCGGGATCACCGGGGAGCTGTTTTTT. As protein: CASREAGITGELFF.

This clonotype has a single count. J is TRBJ2-2 and V is TRBV5-1, with a possible D match to TRBD1 (5 bases). Per germline, CDR1 SGHRS and CDR2 YFSETQ. The CDR3 totals 15 residues. V lost 5 bases to trimming and J lost 2 bases, with 13 bases between them. In nucleotides, the CDR3 is TGCGCCAGCAGAATCGCACAGGTTAACACCGGGGAGCTGTTTTTT. It is translated as CASRIAQVNTGELFF. Full variable domain (outside the CDR3, taken from reference TRBV5-1 and TRBJ2-2): KAGVTQTPRYLIKTRGQQVTLSCSPISGHRSVSWYQQTPGQGLQFLFEYFSETQRNKGNFPGRFSGRQFSNSRSEMNVSTLELGDSALYLCASRIAQVNTGELFFGEGSRLTVL.

The gene calls are TRBV3-1 and TRBJ1-5, with D perhaps TRBD1 (5 bases). The CDR3 contains 15 residues. The germline CDR1 and CDR2 sequences are LGHDT and YNNKEL (reference sequence). The V end was cut by 4 bases, the J end by 5 bases, with 15 bases between. This chain's CDR3 is CASSPEFTGYQPQHF. Written as DNA, the CDR3 is TGTGCCAGCAGCCCGGAGTTCACAGGCTATCAGCCCCAGCATTTT.

The genes are TRBV5-6 and TRBJ2-1; D perhaps matches TRBD2 (6 bases). Germline V gene sequence: CDR1 SGHDT, CDR2 YYEEEE. The ends were cut back, 3 bases at V and 8 bases at J, with 9 bases in the middle. There are 12 residues in the CDR3. This CDR3 is CASSWGEDEQFF. The CDR3 DNA reads TGTGCCAGCAGCTGGGGGGAGGATGAGCAGTTCTTC. Drawing the rest from reference TRBV5-6 and TRBJ2-1, the complete variable domain is DAGVTQSPTHLIKTRGQQVTLRCSPKSGHDTVSWYQQALGQGPQFIFQYYEEEERQRGNFPDRFSGHQFPNYSSELNVNALLLGDSALYLCASSWGEDEQFFGPGTRLTVL.

The rearrangement uses TRBV29-1 and TRBJ2-3; D not certain. This CDR3 has 12 amino acids. Deletions cut 4 bases from V and 2 bases from J, with 7 bases between. In germline, CDR1 is SQVTM, CDR2 ANQGSEA. CDR3 amino acids: CSVGLITDTQYF. The CDR3 DNA reads as TGCAGCGTTGGGCTTATCACAGATACGCAGTATTTT.

The chain uses TRBV11-2 and TRBJ2-4; D possibly uses TRBD1 or TRBD2 (5 bases each). CDR1 and CDR2 from the germline V gene are SGHAT and FQNNGV. The V gene lost 1 base and the J gene lost 6 bases, with 10 bases spanning the gap. This CDR3 has 14 amino acids. The CDR3 nucleotides are TGTGCCAGCAGCTTAGGGGGTGGGGGAAACATTCAGTACTTC. Translating gives CASSLGGGGNIQYF.

The V and J genes are TRBV4-3 and TRBJ1-2, with unresolved D. The length of the CDR3 is 14 residues. From germline, CDR1 is LGHNA and CDR2 YSLEER. V was trimmed by 3 bases and J by 5 bases, leaving 13 bases between them. The CDR3 spells CASSHPSLGYGYTF. In DNA form, the CDR3 reads TGCGCCAGCAGCCACCCCTCGCTGGGTTATGGCTACACCTTC.

With respect to this clonotype: One junction end disagrees with the germline gene, perhaps due to a read error. The V and J genes are TRBV7-7 and TRBJ2-5; possibly TRBD1 or TRBD2 for D (6 bases each). Germline V lookup: CDR1 SSHAT, CDR2 FNYEAQ (reference sequence). There are 15 residues in the CDR3. DNA of the CDR3: TGTGCTAGCAGCTTAGTGGGGGGCCCCCAAGAGACCCAGTACTTC. Translating it yields CASSLVGGPQETQYF.

The chain is built from TRBV30 and TRBJ1-1; D is unclear. The V end was cut by 2 bases, the J end by 3 bases, with 13 bases between. This CDR3 has 14 residues. Germline CDR1 and CDR2: GTSNPN and SVGIG (reference sequence). The CDR3 DNA reads as TGTGCCTGGAGTCCCCCCTTCAAGGACACTGAAGCTTTCTTT. Translation gives CAWSPPFKDTEAFF.

The chain uses TRBV20-1 and TRBJ2-5; D might be TRBD1 or TRBD2, each matching 5 bases. V lost 6 bases and J 2 bases, leaving 7 bases between the germline ends. This CDR3 comprises 11 residues. Germline-derived CDR1 and CDR2 are DFQATT and SNEGSKA (reference sequence). The CDR3 is CSAGRQETQYF. CDR3 DNA sequence: TGCAGTGCGGGACGACAAGAGACCCAGTACTTC.